This TCR beta chain was captured in a study of cytomegalovirus exposure and HLA in healthy donors. General observations from the study: TCR beta sequences reportedly predicted the HLA-A and HLA-B alleles of most subjects accurately. Rarity characterized most TCR sequences, yet some public TCRs appeared in many donors.

As regards this clone: What it recognizes is unknown.

V was clipped by 6 bases and J by 7 bases; unmatched bases: 9. The CDR3 loop spans 16 amino acids. In germline, CDR1 is ENHRY, CDR2 SYGVKD. The PCR employed 60 Vbeta primers together with 13 Jbeta primers. Repertoires were generated with immunoSEQ multiplex PCR, while TCRdb's copy carries only in-frame clones and drops some. The sample has roughly 110,000 clones; roughly 80% are singletons. This sequence originates from a man between 50 and 59 years old in good health and CMV-seronegative. This chain connects TRBV10-3 to TRBJ2-1, with 13 bases matching TRBD2. The sequenced material came from PBMCs. CDR3 protein: CAISPGTSGALNEQFF. The CDR3 region has the DNA TGTGCCATCAGCCCTGGGACTAGCGGGGCACTAAATGAGCAGTTCTTC.